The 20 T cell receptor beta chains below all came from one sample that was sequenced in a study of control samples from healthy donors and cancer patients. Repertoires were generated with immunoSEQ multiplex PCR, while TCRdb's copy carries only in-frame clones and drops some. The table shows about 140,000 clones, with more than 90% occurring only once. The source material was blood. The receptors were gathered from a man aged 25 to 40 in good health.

The CDR3 DNA reads as TGCGCCAGCAGTCAAAAATCGAAAGGAGGCTACACCTTC. Translation gives CASSQKSKGGYTF. The V gene is TRBV23-1, the J gene TRBJ1-2; no firm D call. TRBV23-1 is an open reading frame, and its role is uncertain. The CDR3 runs 13 residues. V lost 2 bases and J lost 8, with 12 bases in between.

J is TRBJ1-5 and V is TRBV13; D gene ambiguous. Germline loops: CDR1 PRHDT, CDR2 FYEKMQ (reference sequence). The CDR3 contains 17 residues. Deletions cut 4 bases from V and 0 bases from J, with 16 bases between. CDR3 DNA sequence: TGTGCCAGCAGCTCCGAGGACGGAACATATAGCAATCAGCCCCAGCATTTT. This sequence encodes CASSSEDGTYSNQPQHF.

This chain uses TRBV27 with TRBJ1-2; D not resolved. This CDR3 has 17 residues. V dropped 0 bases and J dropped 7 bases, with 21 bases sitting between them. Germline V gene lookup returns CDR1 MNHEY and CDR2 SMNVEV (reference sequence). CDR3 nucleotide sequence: TGTGCCAGCAGTTTATCACCGCGGGCCAAACGAATCGGTGGCTACACCTTC. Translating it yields CASSLSPRAKRIGGYTF.

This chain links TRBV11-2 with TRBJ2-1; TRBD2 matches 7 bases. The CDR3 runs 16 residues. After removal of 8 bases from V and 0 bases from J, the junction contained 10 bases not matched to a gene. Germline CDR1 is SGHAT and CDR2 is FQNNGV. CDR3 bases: TGTGCCAGCTCAAGGTTGGGCGGGAGCTCCTACAATGAGCAGTTCTTC. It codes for CASSRLGGSSYNEQFF.

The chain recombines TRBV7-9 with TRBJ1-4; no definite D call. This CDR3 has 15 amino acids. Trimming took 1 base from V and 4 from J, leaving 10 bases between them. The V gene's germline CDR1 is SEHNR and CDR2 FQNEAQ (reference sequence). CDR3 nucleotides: TGTGCCAGCAGCTTAGAATCCGGAAGTAATGAAAAACTGTTTTTT. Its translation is CASSLESGSNEKLFF.

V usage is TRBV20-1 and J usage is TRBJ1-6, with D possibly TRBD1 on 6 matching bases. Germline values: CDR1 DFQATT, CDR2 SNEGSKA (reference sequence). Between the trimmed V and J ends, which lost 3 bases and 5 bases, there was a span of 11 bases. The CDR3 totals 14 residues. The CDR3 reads CSASPGQHNSPLHF. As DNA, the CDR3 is TGCAGTGCTAGTCCTGGACAGCATAATTCACCCCTCCACTTT.

The CDR3 DNA reads as TGCGCCAGCAGCCAAGTGGTCAGACTCTCCTACGAGCAGTACTTC. It yields the protein CASSQVVRLSYEQYF. The V gene is TRBV4-1, the J gene TRBJ2-7, with no clear D. V lost 1 base to trimming and J lost 0 bases, with 10 bases between them. The germline V gene encodes CDR1 MGHRA and CDR2 YSYEKL. The CDR3 has 15 amino acids.

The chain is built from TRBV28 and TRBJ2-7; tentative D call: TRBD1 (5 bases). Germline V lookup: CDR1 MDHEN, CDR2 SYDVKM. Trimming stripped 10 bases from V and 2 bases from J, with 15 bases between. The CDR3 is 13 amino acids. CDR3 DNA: TGTGCCATTACAGACAGTGGGGCCTACGAGCAGTACTTC. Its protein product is CAITDSGAYEQYF.

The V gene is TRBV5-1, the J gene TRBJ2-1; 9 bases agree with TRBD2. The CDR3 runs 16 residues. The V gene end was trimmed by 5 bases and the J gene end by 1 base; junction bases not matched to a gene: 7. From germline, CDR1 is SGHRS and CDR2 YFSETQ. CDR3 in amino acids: CASRPILAGSYNEQFF. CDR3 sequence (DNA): TGCGCCAGCAGACCGATTCTAGCGGGATCCTACAATGAGCAGTTCTTC. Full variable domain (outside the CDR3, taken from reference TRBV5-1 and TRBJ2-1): KAGVTQTPRYLIKTRGQQVTLSCSPISGHRSVSWYQQTPGQGLQFLFEYFSETQRNKGNFPGRFSGRQFSNSRSEMNVSTLELGDSALYLCASRPILAGSYNEQFFGPGTRLTVL.

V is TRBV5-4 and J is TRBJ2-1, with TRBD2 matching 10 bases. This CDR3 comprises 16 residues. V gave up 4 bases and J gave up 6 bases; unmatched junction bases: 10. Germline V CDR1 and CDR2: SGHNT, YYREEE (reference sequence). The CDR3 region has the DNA TGTGCCAGCAGCCCGGTCCTAGCGGGAGACGCCAATGAGCAGTTCTTC. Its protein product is CASSPVLAGDANEQFF. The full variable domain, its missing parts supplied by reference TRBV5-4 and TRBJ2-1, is ETGVTQSPTHLIKTRGQQVTLRCSSQSGHNTVSWYQQALGQGPQFIFQYYREEENGRGNFPPRFSGLQFPNYSSELNVNALELDDSALYLCASSPVLAGDANEQFFGPGTRLTVL.

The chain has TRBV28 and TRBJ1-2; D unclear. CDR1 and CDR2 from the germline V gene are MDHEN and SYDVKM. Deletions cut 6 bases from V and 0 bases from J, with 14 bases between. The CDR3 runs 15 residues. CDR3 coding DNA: TGTGCCAGCAGATTCCCTTCACCTTCTAACTATGGCTACACCTTC. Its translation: CASRFPSPSNYGYTF.

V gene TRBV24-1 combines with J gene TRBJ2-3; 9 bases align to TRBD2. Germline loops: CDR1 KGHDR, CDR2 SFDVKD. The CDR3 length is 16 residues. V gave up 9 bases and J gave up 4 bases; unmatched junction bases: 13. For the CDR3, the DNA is TGTGCCACCCGGTACGCGGGAGGGCCGCAGGCAGATACGCAGTATTTT. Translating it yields CATRYAGGPQADTQYF.

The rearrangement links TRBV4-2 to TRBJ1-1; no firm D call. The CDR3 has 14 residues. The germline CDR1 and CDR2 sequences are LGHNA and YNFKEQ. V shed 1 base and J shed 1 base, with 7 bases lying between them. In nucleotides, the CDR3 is TGTGCCAGCAGCCAAGGACACTCGAACACTGAAGCTTTCTTT. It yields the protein CASSQGHSNTEAFF.

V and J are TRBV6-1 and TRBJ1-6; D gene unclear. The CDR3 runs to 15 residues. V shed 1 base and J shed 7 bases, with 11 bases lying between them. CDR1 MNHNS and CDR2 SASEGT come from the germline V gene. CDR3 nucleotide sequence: TGTGCCAGCAGTGAAGTCAGAGGGTACAATTCACCCCTCCACTTT. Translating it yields CASSEVRGYNSPLHF.

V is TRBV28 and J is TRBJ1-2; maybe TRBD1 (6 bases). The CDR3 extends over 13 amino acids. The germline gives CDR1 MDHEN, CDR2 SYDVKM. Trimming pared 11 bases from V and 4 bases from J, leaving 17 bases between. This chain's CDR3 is CAVGRGGGYGYTF. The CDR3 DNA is TGTGCCGTTGGACGGGGGGGCGGCTATGGCTACACCTTC.

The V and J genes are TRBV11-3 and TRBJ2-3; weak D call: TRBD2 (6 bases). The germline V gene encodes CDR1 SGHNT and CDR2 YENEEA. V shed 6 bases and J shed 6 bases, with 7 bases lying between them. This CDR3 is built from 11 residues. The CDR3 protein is CASRGRDTQYF. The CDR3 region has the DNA TGTGCCAGCAGGGGGAGGGATACGCAGTATTTT.

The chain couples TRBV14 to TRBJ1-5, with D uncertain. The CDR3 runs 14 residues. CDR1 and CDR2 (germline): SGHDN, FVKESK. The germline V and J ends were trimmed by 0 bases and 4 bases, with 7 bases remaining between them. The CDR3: CASSQDEENQPQHF. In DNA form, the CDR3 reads TGTGCCAGCAGCCAAGATGAGGAAAATCAGCCCCAGCATTTT.

The CDR3 spells CASGQGGSYEQYF. CDR3 nucleotides: TGCGCCAGCGGTCAGGGAGGATCCTACGAGCAGTACTTC. The chain has TRBV5-1 and TRBJ2-7, with a possible D match to TRBD2 (6 bases). This CDR3 is built from 13 residues. Looked up from germline, CDR1 is SGHRS and CDR2 is YFSETQ. V lost 7 bases and J lost 1, with 12 bases in between.

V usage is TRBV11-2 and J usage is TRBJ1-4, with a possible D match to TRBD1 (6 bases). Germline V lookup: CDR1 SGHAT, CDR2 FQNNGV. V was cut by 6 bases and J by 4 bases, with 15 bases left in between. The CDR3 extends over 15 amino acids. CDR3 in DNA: TGTGCCAGCAGACAGGGCCGCGGAGTTAATGAAAAACTGTTTTTT. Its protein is CASRQGRGVNEKLFF.

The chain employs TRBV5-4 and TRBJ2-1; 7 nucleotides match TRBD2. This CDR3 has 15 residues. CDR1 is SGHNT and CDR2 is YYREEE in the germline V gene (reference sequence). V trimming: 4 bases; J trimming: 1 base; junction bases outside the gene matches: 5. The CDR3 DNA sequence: TGTGCCAGCAGCCTGGGAGGGCAGTCCTACAATGAGCAGTTCTTC. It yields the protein CASSLGGQSYNEQFF. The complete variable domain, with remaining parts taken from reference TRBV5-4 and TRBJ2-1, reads ETGVTQSPTHLIKTRGQQVTLRCSSQSGHNTVSWYQQALGQGPQFIFQYYREEENGRGNFPPRFSGLQFPNYSSELNVNALELDDSALYLCASSLGGQSYNEQFFGPGTRLTVL.